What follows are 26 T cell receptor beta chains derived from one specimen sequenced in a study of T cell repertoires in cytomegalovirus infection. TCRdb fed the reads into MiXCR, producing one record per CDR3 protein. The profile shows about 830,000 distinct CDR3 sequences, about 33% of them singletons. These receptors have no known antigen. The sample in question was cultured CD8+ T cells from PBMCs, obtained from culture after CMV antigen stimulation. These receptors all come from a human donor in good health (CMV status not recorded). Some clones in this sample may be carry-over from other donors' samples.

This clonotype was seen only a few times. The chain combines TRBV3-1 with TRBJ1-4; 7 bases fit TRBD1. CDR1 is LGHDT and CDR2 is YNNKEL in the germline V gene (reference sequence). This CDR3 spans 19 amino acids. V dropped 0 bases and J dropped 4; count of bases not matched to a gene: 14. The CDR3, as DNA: TGTGCCAGCAGCCAAGATCTTTTTTGGCGGCAGGGGGATAATGAAAAACTGTTTTTT. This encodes CASSQDLFWRQGDNEKLFF.

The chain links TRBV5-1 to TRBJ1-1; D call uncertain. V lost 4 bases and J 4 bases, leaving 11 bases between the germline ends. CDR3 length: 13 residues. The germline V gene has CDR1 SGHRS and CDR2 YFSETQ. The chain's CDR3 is CASSPDGFTEAFF. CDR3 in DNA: TGCGCCAGCAGCCCGGACGGCTTCACTGAAGCTTTCTTT.

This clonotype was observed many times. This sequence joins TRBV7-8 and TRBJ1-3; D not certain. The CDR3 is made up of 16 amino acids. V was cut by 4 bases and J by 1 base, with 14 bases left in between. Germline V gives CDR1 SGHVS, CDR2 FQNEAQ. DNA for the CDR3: TGTGCCAGCAGCTCTAGGCACAGCCAGTCTGGAAACACCATATATTTT. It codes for CASSSRHSQSGNTIYF.

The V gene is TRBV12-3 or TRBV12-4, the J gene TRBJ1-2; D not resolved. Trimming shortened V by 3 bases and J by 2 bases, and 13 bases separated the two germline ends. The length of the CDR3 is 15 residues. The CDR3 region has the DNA TGTGCCAGCAGTTTTTGGGGAACTGGGAACTATGGCTACACCTTC. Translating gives CASSFWGTGNYGYTF.

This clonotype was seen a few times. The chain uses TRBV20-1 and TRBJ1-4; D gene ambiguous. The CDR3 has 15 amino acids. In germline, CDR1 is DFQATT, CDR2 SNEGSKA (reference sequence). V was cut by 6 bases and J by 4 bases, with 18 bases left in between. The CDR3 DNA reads TGCAGTGCCACCCCCTCAGGCGAGGGTAATGAAAAACTGTTTTTT. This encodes CSATPSGEGNEKLFF.

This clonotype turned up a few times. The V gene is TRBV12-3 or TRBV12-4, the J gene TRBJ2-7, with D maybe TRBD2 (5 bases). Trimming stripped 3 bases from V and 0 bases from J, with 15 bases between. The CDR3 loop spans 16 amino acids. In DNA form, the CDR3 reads TGTGCCAGCAGTTTGCGCGGACGGGAAAGCTCCTACGAGCAGTACTTC. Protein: CASSLRGRESSYEQYF.

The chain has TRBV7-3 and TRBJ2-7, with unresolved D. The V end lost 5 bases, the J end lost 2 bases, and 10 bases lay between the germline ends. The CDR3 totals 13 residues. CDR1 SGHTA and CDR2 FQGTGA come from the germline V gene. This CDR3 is CASSPPPTYEQYV. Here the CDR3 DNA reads TGTGCCAGCAGCCCTCCCCCAACCTACGAGCAGTACGTC.

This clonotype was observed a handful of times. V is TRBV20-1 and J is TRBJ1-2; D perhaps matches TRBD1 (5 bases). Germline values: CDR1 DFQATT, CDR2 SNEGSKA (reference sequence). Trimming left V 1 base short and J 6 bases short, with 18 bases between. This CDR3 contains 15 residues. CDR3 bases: TGCAGTGCTAGAGCCCTGGGGGATCCGAAGGATGGCTACACCTTC. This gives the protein CSARALGDPKDGYTF.

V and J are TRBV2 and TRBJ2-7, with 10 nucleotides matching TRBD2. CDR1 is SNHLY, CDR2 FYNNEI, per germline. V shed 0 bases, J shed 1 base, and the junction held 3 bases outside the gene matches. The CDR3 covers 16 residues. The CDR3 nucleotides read TGTGCCAGCAGTGAAGCTAGCGGGGGGACGTCCTACGAGCAGTACGTC. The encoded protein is CASSEASGGTSYEQYV.

The CDR3 loop is CASSFQVGGLLNQPQHF. The CDR3, as DNA: TGTGCCAGCAGTTTCCAGGTAGGGGGGCTCCTCAATCAGCCCCAGCATTTT. This chain uses TRBV12-3 or TRBV12-4 with TRBJ1-5; D perhaps matches TRBD1 (6 bases). The CDR3 extends over 17 amino acids. Trimming pared 3 bases from V and 3 bases from J, leaving 18 bases between.

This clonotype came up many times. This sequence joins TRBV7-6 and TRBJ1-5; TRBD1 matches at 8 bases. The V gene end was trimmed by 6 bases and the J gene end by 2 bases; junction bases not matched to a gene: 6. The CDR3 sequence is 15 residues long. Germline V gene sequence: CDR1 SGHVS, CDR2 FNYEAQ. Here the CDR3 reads CASRKTGARNQPQHF. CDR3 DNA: TGTGCCAGCAGAAAGACAGGGGCTCGCAATCAGCCCCAGCATTTT.

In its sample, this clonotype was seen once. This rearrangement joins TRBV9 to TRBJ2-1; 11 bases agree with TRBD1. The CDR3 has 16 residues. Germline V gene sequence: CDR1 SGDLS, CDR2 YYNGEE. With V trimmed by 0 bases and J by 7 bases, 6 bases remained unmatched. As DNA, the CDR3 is TGTGCCAGCAGCGTAGTCGGGGACAGGGGGGCGAATGAGCAGTTCTTC. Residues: CASSVVGDRGANEQFF.

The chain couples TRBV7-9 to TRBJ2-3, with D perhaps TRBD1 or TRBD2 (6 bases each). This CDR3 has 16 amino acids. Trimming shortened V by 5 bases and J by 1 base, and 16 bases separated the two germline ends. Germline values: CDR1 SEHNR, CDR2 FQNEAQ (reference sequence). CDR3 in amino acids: CASSVLGGRGTDTQYF. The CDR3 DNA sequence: TGTGCCAGCAGCGTACTCGGGGGCCGTGGCACAGATACGCAGTATTTT. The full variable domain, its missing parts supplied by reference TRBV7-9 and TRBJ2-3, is DTGVSQNPRHKITKRGQNVTFRCDPISEHNRLYWYRQTLGQGPEFLTYFQNEAQLEKSRLLSDRFSAERPKGSFSTLEIQRTEQGDSAMYLCASSVLGGRGTDTQYFGPGTRLTVL.

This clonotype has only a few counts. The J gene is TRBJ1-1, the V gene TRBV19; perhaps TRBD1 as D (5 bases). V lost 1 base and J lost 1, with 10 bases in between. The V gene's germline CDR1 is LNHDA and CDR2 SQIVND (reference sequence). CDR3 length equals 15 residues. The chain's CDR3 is CASSIGTLGNTEAFF. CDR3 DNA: TGTGCCAGTAGTATAGGGACACTCGGGAACACTGAAGCTTTCTTT.

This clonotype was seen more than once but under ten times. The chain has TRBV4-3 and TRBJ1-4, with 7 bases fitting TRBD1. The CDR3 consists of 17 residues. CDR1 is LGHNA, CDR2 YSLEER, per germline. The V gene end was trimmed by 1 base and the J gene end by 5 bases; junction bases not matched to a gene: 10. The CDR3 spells CASSQVPRTGSNEKLFF. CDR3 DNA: TGCGCCAGCAGCCAAGTTCCCCGGACAGGCTCCAATGAAAAACTGTTTTTT.

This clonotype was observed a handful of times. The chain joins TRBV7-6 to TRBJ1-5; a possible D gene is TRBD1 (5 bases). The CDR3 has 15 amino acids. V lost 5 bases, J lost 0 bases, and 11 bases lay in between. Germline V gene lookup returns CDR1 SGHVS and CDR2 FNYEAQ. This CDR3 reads CASSHDSYSNQPQHF. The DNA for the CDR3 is TGTGCCAGCAGCCACGACAGTTATAGCAATCAGCCCCAGCATTTT.

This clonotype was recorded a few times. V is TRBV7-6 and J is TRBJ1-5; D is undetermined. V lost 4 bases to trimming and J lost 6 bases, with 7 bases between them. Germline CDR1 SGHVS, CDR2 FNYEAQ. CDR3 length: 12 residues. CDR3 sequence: CASSSKGQPQHF. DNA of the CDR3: TGTGCCAGCAGCTCAAAAGGTCAGCCCCAGCATTTT.

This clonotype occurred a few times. The CDR3 spells CASSLEGGANEKLFF. The CDR3 bases are TGTGCCAGCAGCTTAGAAGGAGGGGCTAATGAAAAACTGTTTTTT. V and J are TRBV7-6 and TRBJ1-4; tentatively, D is TRBD1 (5 bases). The germline V and J ends were trimmed by 1 base and 3 bases, with 9 bases remaining between them. The CDR3 runs to 15 residues. Germline V gene data show CDR1 as SGHVS and CDR2 as FNYEAQ.

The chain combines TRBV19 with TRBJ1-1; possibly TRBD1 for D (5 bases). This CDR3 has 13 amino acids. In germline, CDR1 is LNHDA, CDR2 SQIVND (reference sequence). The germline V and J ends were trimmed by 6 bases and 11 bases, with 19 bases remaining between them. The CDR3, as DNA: TGTGCCAGTAGCTCGATTCCGGGACTAGAGGCTTTCTTT. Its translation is CASSSIPGLEAFF.

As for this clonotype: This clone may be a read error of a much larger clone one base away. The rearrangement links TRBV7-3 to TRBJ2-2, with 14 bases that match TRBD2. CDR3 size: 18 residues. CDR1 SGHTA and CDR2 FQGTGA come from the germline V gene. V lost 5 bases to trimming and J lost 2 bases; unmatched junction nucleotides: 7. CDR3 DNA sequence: TGTGCCAGCAGCAAAGGGGGACTAGCGGGGGACAACACCGGGGAGCTGTTTTTT. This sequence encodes CASSKGGLAGDNTGELFF. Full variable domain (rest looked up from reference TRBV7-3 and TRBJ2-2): GAGVSQTPSNKVTEKGKYVELRCDPISGHTALYWYRQSLGQGPEFLIYFQGTGAADDSGLPNDRFFAVRPEGSVSTLKIQRTERGDSAVYLCASSKGGLAGDNTGELFFGEGSRLTVL.

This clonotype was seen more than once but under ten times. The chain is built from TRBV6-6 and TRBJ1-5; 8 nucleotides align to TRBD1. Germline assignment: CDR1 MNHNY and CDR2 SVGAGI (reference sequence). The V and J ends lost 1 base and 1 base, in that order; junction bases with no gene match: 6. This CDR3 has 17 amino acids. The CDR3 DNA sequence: TGTGCCAGCAGTTACTTGCAGGGGGCGAGGAGCAATCAGCCCCAGCATTTT. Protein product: CASSYLQGARSNQPQHF.

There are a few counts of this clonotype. The CDR3 loop is CAIYPLGDTSSYEQYF. The CDR3 region has the DNA TGTGCCATCTACCCCTTAGGGGACACCAGCTCCTACGAGCAGTACTTC. The chain links TRBV2 to TRBJ2-7, with a tentative D call TRBD1 (6 bases). The ends were cut back, 10 bases at V and 0 bases at J, with 22 bases in the middle. This CDR3 is built from 16 residues. CDR1 and CDR2 (germline): SNHLY, FYNNEI.

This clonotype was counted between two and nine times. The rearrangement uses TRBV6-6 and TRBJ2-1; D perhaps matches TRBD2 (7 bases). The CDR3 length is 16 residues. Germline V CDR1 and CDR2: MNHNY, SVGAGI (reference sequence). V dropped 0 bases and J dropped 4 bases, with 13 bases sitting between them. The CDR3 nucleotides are TGTGCCAGCAGTTACTCGACTAGGGGGGGATACAATGAGCAGTTCTTC. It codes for CASSYSTRGGYNEQFF.

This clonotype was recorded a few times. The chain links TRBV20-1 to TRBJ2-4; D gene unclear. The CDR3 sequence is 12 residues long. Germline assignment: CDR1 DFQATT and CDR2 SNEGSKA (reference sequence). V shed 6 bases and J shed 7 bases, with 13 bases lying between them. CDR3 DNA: TGCAGTGCCCTTATTCTAGGCAACATTCAGTACTTC. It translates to CSALILGNIQYF.

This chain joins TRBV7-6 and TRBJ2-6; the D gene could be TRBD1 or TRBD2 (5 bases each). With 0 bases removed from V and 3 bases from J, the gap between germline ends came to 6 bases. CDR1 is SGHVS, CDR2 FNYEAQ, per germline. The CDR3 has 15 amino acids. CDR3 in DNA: TGTGCCAGCAGCTTAGCGGGGGTTGGGGCCAACGTCCTGACTTTC. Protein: CASSLAGVGANVLTF.

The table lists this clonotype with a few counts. CDR3 sequence: CASSLGGRLAGGPETQYF. CDR3 nucleotide sequence: TGTGCCAGCAGCTTAGGAGGGCGGCTAGCGGGGGGGCCAGAGACCCAGTACTTC. The chain links TRBV7-2 to TRBJ2-5; 12 bases fit TRBD2. The CDR3 has 18 amino acids. The V gene end was trimmed by 1 base and the J gene end by 4 bases; junction bases not matched to a gene: 10. Germline lookup yields CDR1 SGHTA and CDR2 FQGNSA.